The 32 T cell receptor beta chains listed next were all sequenced from one sample in a study of technical replicates of blood from a few donors. TCRdb's table, derived via immunoSEQ multiplex PCR, lists solely in-frame clones and lacks some. This sample has around 85,000 clones, with 90% to 95% found just once. The material sequenced was T cells isolated from PBMCs. These receptor sequences come from a human donor in good health.

The J gene is TRBJ1-4, the V gene TRBV25-1; D is unresolved. The CDR3 runs to 13 residues. Germline lookup yields CDR1 MGHDK and CDR2 SYGVNS. The ends were cut back, 4 bases at V and 7 bases at J, with 10 bases in the middle. The CDR3 is CASSGQTLEKLFF. Here the CDR3 DNA reads TGTGCCAGCAGTGGGCAGACTCTTGAAAAACTGTTTTTT.

The rearrangement uses TRBV10-2 and TRBJ1-5; a weak D match, TRBD1 (5 bases). There are 16 residues in the CDR3. V shed 4 bases and J shed 5 bases, with 18 bases lying between them. Germline-derived CDR1 and CDR2 are WSHSY and SAAADI. The CDR3 region is CASSAGWVNWDQPQHF. CDR3 in DNA: TGCGCCAGCAGTGCAGGGTGGGTTAATTGGGATCAGCCCCAGCATTTT.

This clone was detected a few times. This chain links TRBV30 with TRBJ1-5; D is unresolved. Germline V gene lookup returns CDR1 GTSNPN and CDR2 SVGIG (reference sequence). This CDR3 region has 14 residues. Trimming removed 0 bases from V and 5 bases from J, with 11 bases in between. The DNA of the CDR3 is TGTGCCTGGAGTGTATCCGGGAGGGATCAGCCCCAGCATTTT. It yields the protein CAWSVSGRDQPQHF.

The V gene is TRBV5-6, the J gene TRBJ2-7; 8 nucleotides line up with TRBD1. The trim removed 2 bases at V and 3 bases at J, leaving 1 base unmatched. This CDR3 region has 13 residues. Per germline, CDR1 SGHDT and CDR2 YYEEEE. CDR3 nucleotide sequence: TGTGCCAGCAGCTTTGACAGGGGCTACGAGCAGTACTTC. This gives the protein CASSFDRGYEQYF.

The rearrangement joins TRBV19 to TRBJ2-1; 8 bases line up with TRBD2. The CDR3 is made up of 16 amino acids. Unmatched junction bases numbered 8, after V lost 3 bases and J lost 4 bases. Germline CDR1 LNHDA, CDR2 SQIVND (reference sequence). The CDR3 DNA reads TGTGCCAGTAGTATCATCCCCCGGGGGGGTTACAATGAGCAGTTCTTC. Translation: CASSIIPRGGYNEQFF. The full variable domain, rest sourced from reference TRBV19 and TRBJ2-1, is DGGITQSPKYLFRKEGQNVTLSCEQNLNHDAMYWYRQDPGQGLRLIYYSQIVNDFQKGDIAEGYSVSREKKESFPLTVTSAQKNPTAFYLCASSIIPRGGYNEQFFGPGTRLTVL.

The chain carries TRBV7-9 and TRBJ2-7, with D unresolved. The length of the CDR3 is 16 residues. Germline-derived CDR1 and CDR2 are SEHNR and FQNEAQ (reference sequence). Trimming took 5 bases from V and 3 from J, leaving 20 bases between them. CDR3 amino acids: CASSHYREYLGYEQYF. The CDR3 DNA reads as TGTGCCAGCAGCCACTACCGTGAGTACCTCGGCTACGAGCAGTACTTC.

The rearrangement links TRBV5-1 to TRBJ2-3; the match to TRBD1 covers 8 bases. Unmatched junction bases numbered 2, after V lost 0 bases and J lost 5 bases. There are 14 residues in the CDR3. Germline V gives CDR1 SGHRS, CDR2 YFSETQ. The chain's CDR3 is CASSLETGGDTQYF. CDR3 nucleotide sequence: TGCGCCAGCAGCTTGGAAACAGGGGGAGATACGCAGTATTTT. Together with reference TRBV5-1 and TRBJ2-3, the CDR3 gives the full variable domain: KAGVTQTPRYLIKTRGQQVTLSCSPISGHRSVSWYQQTPGQGLQFLFEYFSETQRNKGNFPGRFSGRQFSNSRSEMNVSTLELGDSALYLCASSLETGGDTQYFGPGTRLTVL.

The V gene is TRBV19, the J gene TRBJ1-4; D gene ambiguous. The CDR3 consists of 15 residues. Germline loops: CDR1 LNHDA, CDR2 SQIVND (reference sequence). V was shortened by 3 bases and J by 8 bases, with 16 bases between the two germline ends. For the CDR3, the DNA is TGTGCCAGTAGTATGGGCCTGGCAGAAATCGAAAAACTGTTTTTT. Protein sequence: CASSMGLAEIEKLFF.

V gene TRBV19 combines with J gene TRBJ1-2; 8 nucleotides line up with TRBD1. CDR1 is LNHDA, CDR2 SQIVND, per germline (reference sequence). This CDR3 comprises 14 residues. V gave up 5 bases and J gave up 2 bases; unmatched junction bases: 4. The CDR3 sequence: CASSEQGGNYGYTF. For the CDR3, the DNA is TGTGCCAGTAGTGAACAGGGGGGGAACTATGGCTACACCTTC.

The V and J genes are TRBV4-1 and TRBJ2-3, with TRBD2 matching over 9 bases. This CDR3 region has 21 residues. Germline V CDR1 and CDR2: MGHRA, YSYEKL. V was pared by 7 bases and J by 2 bases, with 25 bases of the junction left unmatched. CDR3 residues: CASTQQGGRAVPRETTDTQYF. The CDR3 DNA follows: TGCGCCAGCACCCAGCAGGGCGGGAGGGCAGTCCCCCGAGAAACCACAGATACGCAGTATTTT.

The genes are TRBV29-1 and TRBJ2-7, with D perhaps matching TRBD1 (6 bases). Germline lookup yields CDR1 SQVTM and CDR2 ANQGSEA. The CDR3 is 14 residues long. V was shortened by 0 bases and J by 1 base, with 10 bases between the two germline ends. The CDR3 region is CSVEEGRGSYEQYF. CDR3 bases: TGCAGCGTTGAAGAAGGCAGGGGTTCCTACGAGCAGTACTTC.

The J gene is TRBJ2-1, the V gene TRBV27; 7 bases map to TRBD2. This CDR3 is 13 amino acids long. Germline lookup yields CDR1 MNHEY and CDR2 SMNVEV (reference sequence). With V trimmed by 1 base and J by 8 bases, 2 bases remained unmatched. The CDR3 nucleotides read TGTGCCAGCAGTTTATTGACTAGCCATGAGCAGTTCTTC. Protein sequence: CASSLLTSHEQFF.

The rearrangement uses TRBV27 and TRBJ2-1; 10 bases map to TRBD1. The germline CDR1 and CDR2 sequences are MNHEY and SMNVEV (reference sequence). V lost 5 bases to trimming and J lost 9 bases; unmatched junction nucleotides: 4. The CDR3 consists of 13 residues. CDR3 protein: CASSAWTGGEQFF. CDR3 DNA sequence: TGTGCCAGCAGTGCGTGGACAGGGGGTGAGCAGTTCTTC.

The chain carries TRBV6-1 and TRBJ1-2, with TRBD1 matching over 7 bases. The V segment lost 6 bases and the J segment 8 bases; nucleotides outside the gene matches: 12. This CDR3 is 14 amino acids long. The germline CDR1 and CDR2 sequences are MNHNS and SASEGT. CDR3 nucleotide sequence: TGTGCCAGCAGCGCATACGACAGGGAGGAGGGCTACACCTTC. Its translation is CASSAYDREEGYTF.

V usage is TRBV5-4 and J usage is TRBJ1-2, with TRBD1 matching over 7 bases. Germline lookup yields CDR1 SGHNT and CDR2 YYREEE (reference sequence). V was clipped by 3 bases and J by 7 bases; unmatched bases: 12. The CDR3 runs to 15 residues. The CDR3 DNA reads TGTGCCAGCAGCTCGGCGACAGGGAGGAAGTTTGGCTACACCTTC. This sequence encodes CASSSATGRKFGYTF.

The chain employs TRBV5-5 and TRBJ1-1; D gene unclear. Germline CDR1 SGHKS, CDR2 YYEKEE (reference sequence). This CDR3 has 14 residues. Trimming left V 2 bases short and J 5 bases short, with 13 bases between. Here the CDR3 reads CASSFSTMRTEAFF. In nucleotides, the CDR3 is TGTGCCAGCAGCTTTTCTACGATGAGGACTGAAGCTTTCTTT.

The chain carries TRBV18 and TRBJ2-7; 9 nucleotides agree with TRBD1. CDR1 and CDR2 (germline): KGHSH, LQKENI. V was pared by 8 bases and J by 0 bases, with 8 bases of the junction left unmatched. This CDR3 spans 15 amino acids. The CDR3 DNA reads as TGTGCCAGCACTACGCCGGGACAGGGCTCCTACGAGCAGTACTTC. Its protein product is CASTTPGQGSYEQYF. Using reference TRBV18 and TRBJ2-7 for the parts outside the CDR3, the full variable domain is NAGVMQNPRHLVRRRGQEARLRCSPMKGHSHVYWYRQLPEEGLKFMVYLQKENIIDESGMPKERFSAEFPKEGPSILRIQQVVRGDSAAYFCASTTPGQGSYEQYFGPGTRLTVT.

V gene TRBV28 combines with J gene TRBJ2-5; 12 bases are shared with TRBD2. CDR3 length equals 17 residues. Germline V gene data show CDR1 as MDHEN and CDR2 as SYDVKM. The ends lost 2 bases at V and 5 bases at J; junction bases unmatched: 9. CDR3 in DNA: TGTGCCAGCAGTTTAGGATTGTCTAGCGGGGGGGTGGAGACCCAGTACTTC. Protein product: CASSLGLSSGGVETQYF.

This chain connects TRBV5-1 to TRBJ1-1; TRBD1 might be the D (6 bases). Germline V gene sequence: CDR1 SGHRS, CDR2 YFSETQ. The CDR3 length is 15 residues. Trimming stripped 4 bases from V and 5 bases from J, with 18 bases between. The CDR3 DNA sequence: TGCGCCAGCAGCCAAGGGGGGGCCGGGGTTACTGAAGCTTTCTTT. Protein product: CASSQGGAGVTEAFF.

V and J are TRBV7-2 and TRBJ1-1, with D possibly being TRBD1 (5 bases). Germline V gene data show CDR1 as SGHTA and CDR2 as FQGNSA. V dropped 6 bases and J dropped 0 bases, with 14 bases sitting between them. The CDR3 has 15 amino acids. Written as DNA, the CDR3 is TGTGCCAGCAGTTACCGGTCGACAGTGAACACTGAAGCTTTCTTT. The encoded protein is CASSYRSTVNTEAFF.

The V call is TRBV27, the J call TRBJ2-5; 10 nucleotides line up with TRBD2. V trimming: 3 bases; J trimming: 5 bases; junction bases outside the gene matches: 9. CDR1 and CDR2 (germline): MNHEY, SMNVEV (reference sequence). The CDR3 consists of 16 residues. The CDR3 nucleotides read TGTGCCAGCAGTTTTTACAGCGGGGGGGCCGGGGAGACCCAGTACTTC. It codes for CASSFYSGGAGETQYF.

This clone was recorded only once. The chain has TRBV5-4 and TRBJ1-4; D gene uncertain. CDR3 size: 14 residues. Germline values: CDR1 SGHNT, CDR2 YYREEE (reference sequence). V lost 2 bases, J lost 7 bases, and 12 bases lay in between. The CDR3 sequence is CASSLAGIGEKLFF. The CDR3 DNA sequence: TGTGCCAGCAGCTTAGCGGGGATCGGTGAAAAACTGTTTTTT.

This clone appeared once. The chain carries TRBV5-1 and TRBJ2-7, with 8 nucleotides matching TRBD1. The germline CDR1 and CDR2 sequences are SGHRS and YFSETQ. Trimming removed 3 bases from V and 7 bases from J; junction bases left unmatched: 12. The CDR3 has 15 amino acids. Here the CDR3 reads CASSWGGQGMREQYF. The CDR3 DNA sequence: TGCGCCAGCAGCTGGGGAGGACAGGGAATGAGAGAGCAGTACTTC.

This clone came up once. This sequence joins TRBV15 and TRBJ1-5; weak D call: TRBD1 (5 bases). Deletions cut 1 base from V and 4 bases from J, with 17 bases between. Germline CDR1 and CDR2: LNHNV and YYDKDF (reference sequence). The CDR3 sequence is 17 residues long. DNA for the CDR3: TGTGCCACCAGCAGAGTCGCCGGGACTGTGGGTAATCAGCCCCAGCATTTT. This translates into CATSRVAGTVGNQPQHF.

The chain is built from TRBV7-3 and TRBJ2-7; D is uncertain. From germline, CDR1 is SGHTA and CDR2 FQGTGA. The CDR3 extends over 13 amino acids. V was pared by 1 base and J by 6 bases, with 10 bases between. For the CDR3, the DNA is TGTGCCAGCAGCTTAAGCTCGAGGTCCGAGCAGTACTTC. Translation gives CASSLSSRSEQYF.

J is TRBJ1-2 and V is TRBV7-9; TRBD1 is a possible D gene (6 bases). V was trimmed by 1 base and J by 3 bases, leaving 12 bases between them. Germline CDR1 is SEHNR and CDR2 is FQNEAQ (reference sequence). This CDR3 has 15 residues. Here the CDR3 DNA reads TGTGCCAGCAGCTTAGACAGGGAAAGAGACTATGGCTACACCTTC. It specifies CASSLDRERDYGYTF.

This rearrangement joins TRBV5-4 to TRBJ1-2; 8 nucleotides align to TRBD1. The germline gives CDR1 SGHNT, CDR2 YYREEE (reference sequence). Trimming at V came to 4 bases and at J to 1 base, leaving 9 bases not matched to a gene. The CDR3 totals 16 residues. The CDR3 nucleotides read TGTGCCAGCAGCGCACCCGGGACAGGCTTTAACTATGGCTACACCTTC. The encoded protein is CASSAPGTGFNYGYTF.

The chain carries TRBV18 and TRBJ2-7; 9 positions match TRBD1. The CDR3 loop spans 14 amino acids. The germline gives CDR1 KGHSH, CDR2 LQKENI. The V segment lost 3 bases and the J segment 6 bases; nucleotides outside the gene matches: 6. This CDR3 reads CASSPPGQGPEQYF. CDR3 bases: TGTGCCAGCTCACCGCCGGGACAGGGCCCCGAGCAGTACTTC.

The CDR3 DNA reads TGTGCCAGCAGTTTCCTGCCGGGACAGGGGTCGCAAGAGCAGTACTTC. Encoded protein: CASSFLPGQGSQEQYF. This chain uses TRBV27 with TRBJ2-7; TRBD1 matches 10 bases. This CDR3 is built from 16 residues. The V gene end was trimmed by 3 bases and the J gene end by 7 bases; junction bases not matched to a gene: 12. Germline V lookup: CDR1 MNHEY, CDR2 SMNVEV (reference sequence).

The V and J genes are TRBV10-1 and TRBJ2-5; 7 positions match TRBD1. This CDR3 is 14 amino acids long. V shed 5 bases, J shed 3 bases, and the junction held 6 bases outside the gene matches. Per germline, CDR1 WNHNN and CDR2 SYGVQD (reference sequence). CDR3 sequence reads: CASSSGQAKETQYF. CDR3 sequence (DNA): TGCGCCAGCAGTTCTGGACAGGCGAAAGAGACCCAGTACTTC.

The chain combines TRBV6-5 with TRBJ1-2; possibly TRBD1 for D (5 bases). Germline lookup yields CDR1 MNHEY and CDR2 SVGAGI. V was pared by 5 bases and J by 4 bases, with 14 bases between. There are 14 residues in the CDR3. In nucleotides, the CDR3 is TGTGCCAGCAGTAAGGACATCTCACTCTATGGCTACACCTTC. The encoded protein is CASSKDISLYGYTF.

V and J are TRBV4-2 and TRBJ2-1; tentative D call: TRBD2 (6 bases). Trimming removed 0 bases at V and 3 bases at J, with 9 bases between. The CDR3 length is 15 residues. Germline CDR1 is LGHNA and CDR2 is YNFKEQ. CDR3 residues: CASSQDVAVYNEQFF. CDR3 in DNA: TGTGCCAGCAGCCAAGATGTAGCGGTCTACAATGAGCAGTTCTTC.